These 15 T cell receptor beta chains were all obtained from the same sample, sequenced in a study of T cell responses to AZD1222 COVID-19 vaccine. TCRdb keeps only in-frame clones here, not all; method: immunoSEQ multiplex PCR. The sample has approximately 120,000 clones; 70% to 90% are singletons. The sequenced sample was peripheral blood, obtained on day 0 of AZD1222 vaccination. All receptors come from an adult in good health.

The V gene is TRBV9, the J gene TRBJ2-7; possible D gene TRBD1, 5 bases. The CDR3 extends over 16 amino acids. Trimming stripped 0 bases from V and 0 bases from J, with 13 bases between. Germline V lookup: CDR1 SGDLS, CDR2 YYNGEE. CDR3 DNA sequence: TGTGCCAGCAGCGTAGGGGGTAGGGGCGGCTCCTACGAGCAGTACTTC. Protein product: CASSVGGRGGSYEQYF.

This chain links TRBV19 with TRBJ1-2; 9 positions agree with TRBD1. The CDR3 has 14 amino acids. Germline loops: CDR1 LNHDA, CDR2 SQIVND (reference sequence). Trimming at V came to 3 bases and at J to 7 bases, leaving 6 bases not matched to a gene. CDR3 DNA: TGTGCCAGTAGTATGCTCGGGACAGGGTTTGGCTACACCTTC. Translating it yields CASSMLGTGFGYTF.

This chain links TRBV7-8 with TRBJ1-3; D uncertain. This CDR3 is built from 15 residues. Looked up from germline, CDR1 is SGHVS and CDR2 is FQNEAQ. With 2 bases removed from V and 0 bases from J, the gap between germline ends came to 8 bases. CDR3 DNA: TGTGCCAGCAGCTTAAACAGAGACTCTGGAAACACCATATATTTT. This sequence encodes CASSLNRDSGNTIYF.

V gene TRBV9 combines with J gene TRBJ2-1; TRBD2 aligns across 8 bases. Germline CDR1 is SGDLS and CDR2 is YYNGEE. Germline trimming cut 0 bases from V and 3 bases from J; bases unmatched to any gene: 5. This CDR3 comprises 16 residues. CDR3 DNA: TGTGCCAGCAGCGTAGTCGGCCTAGCGGGCTACAATGAGCAGTTCTTC. Translating it yields CASSVVGLAGYNEQFF.

J is TRBJ1-4 and V is TRBV6-5; 8 nucleotides line up with TRBD1. This CDR3 has 14 residues. V was clipped by 7 bases and J by 8 bases; unmatched bases: 9. Per germline, CDR1 MNHEY and CDR2 SVGAGI. CDR3 sequence reads: CASNRAGGQEKLFF. In nucleotides, the CDR3 is TGTGCCAGCAACAGGGCAGGGGGCCAGGAAAAACTGTTTTTT.

V usage is TRBV29-1 and J usage is TRBJ1-6; 7 bases agree with TRBD1. V dropped 7 bases and J dropped 7; count of bases not matched to a gene: 4. The CDR3 consists of 12 residues. Germline values: CDR1 SQVTM, CDR2 ANQGSEA. CDR3 in amino acids: CSAGTANSPLHF. CDR3 nucleotides: TGCAGCGCCGGGACAGCCAATTCACCCCTCCACTTT.

The V call is TRBV3-1 (or the pseudogene TRBV3-2), the J call TRBJ2-7; D ambiguous. V was cut by 1 base and J by 2 bases, with 9 bases left in between. From germline, CDR1 is LGHDT and CDR2 YNNKEL (reference sequence). This CDR3 is built from 14 residues. The CDR3: CASSQAPGTYEQYF. The CDR3 DNA is TGTGCCAGCAGCCAAGCCCCAGGTACCTACGAGCAGTACTTC.

The gene calls are TRBV11-3 and TRBJ1-1, with D hard to call. The V end was cut by 8 bases, the J end by 1 base, with 14 bases between. This CDR3 is built from 14 residues. Germline V lookup: CDR1 SGHNT, CDR2 YENEEA. CDR3 loop: CASSPRRTNTEAFF. The CDR3 nucleotides read TGTGCCAGCTCTCCCCGTCGGACGAACACTGAAGCTTTCTTT.

This chain links TRBV7-9 with TRBJ1-5; D unclear. The germline V gene has CDR1 SEHNR and CDR2 FQNEAQ (reference sequence). The CDR3 is 15 residues long. The ends were cut back, 3 bases at V and 0 bases at J, with 9 bases in the middle. The CDR3 reads CASSLPGPSNQPQHF. The DNA of the CDR3 is TGTGCCAGCAGCTTGCCGGGTCCTAGCAATCAGCCCCAGCATTTT.

CDR3: CASSQVGGRAFF. The CDR3 DNA sequence: TGTGCCAGCAGCCAAGTGGGGGGAAGAGCTTTCTTT. The V call is TRBV14, the J call TRBJ1-1; tentative D call: TRBD1 (5 bases). Trimming took off 1 base at V and 10 bases at J, with 10 bases between the two ends. Germline V gene sequence: CDR1 SGHDN, CDR2 FVKESK. The CDR3 consists of 12 residues.

This chain joins TRBV10-3 and TRBJ2-1; the D gene is possibly TRBD1 (5 bases). CDR1 is ENHRY, CDR2 SYGVKD, per germline. V lost 10 bases, J lost 7 bases, and 14 bases lay in between. The CDR3 consists of 12 residues. The DNA for the CDR3 is TGTGCCACCGCCAGGGAAGGGAATGAGCAGTTCTTC. It yields the protein CATAREGNEQFF.

V is TRBV5-1 and J is TRBJ2-1, with D perhaps TRBD2 (7 bases). This CDR3 has 15 amino acids. The germline gives CDR1 SGHRS, CDR2 YFSETQ. V lost 0 bases to trimming and J lost 4 bases, with 11 bases between them. CDR3 loop: CASSLDSGTYNEQFF. CDR3 DNA: TGCGCCAGCAGCTTGGACAGCGGGACATACAATGAGCAGTTCTTC.

V gene TRBV18 combines with J gene TRBJ1-1; D not resolved. The germline V and J ends were trimmed by 3 bases and 3 bases, with 14 bases remaining between them. CDR3 length: 15 amino acids. The germline CDR1 and CDR2 sequences are KGHSH and LQKENI. The CDR3 bases are TGTGCCAGCTCACCCCCGGCGGGGAGGCACACTGAAGCTTTCTTT. Encoded protein: CASSPPAGRHTEAFF. Together with reference TRBV18 and TRBJ1-1, the CDR3 gives the full variable domain: NAGVMQNPRHLVRRRGQEARLRCSPMKGHSHVYWYRQLPEEGLKFMVYLQKENIIDESGMPKERFSAEFPKEGPSILRIQQVVRGDSAAYFCASSPPAGRHTEAFFGQGTRLTVV.

The V gene is TRBV4-2, the J gene TRBJ1-1, with 9 positions matching TRBD1. The trim removed 4 bases at V and 3 bases at J, leaving 18 bases unmatched. Per the germline V gene, CDR1 is LGHNA and CDR2 is YNFKEQ. This CDR3 spans 19 amino acids. Written as DNA, the CDR3 is TGTGCCAGCAGCCTCAGATCACAGGGGGCGCGGGTTCGGGACACTGAAGCTTTCTTT. Protein product: CASSLRSQGARVRDTEAFF.

The rearrangement uses TRBV30 and TRBJ2-7; D remains ambiguous. The CDR3 length is 12 residues. Trimming stripped 5 bases from V and 6 bases from J, with 14 bases between. Germline CDR1 reads GTSNPN; CDR2 reads SVGIG (reference sequence). For the CDR3, the DNA is TGTGCCTGGGGGAACCAAAGGAGCGAGCAGTACTTC. Translation gives CAWGNQRSEQYF. The full variable domain, with the rest looked up from reference TRBV30 and TRBJ2-7, is SQTIHQWPATLVQPVGSPLSLECTVEGTSNPNLYWYRQAAGRGLQLLFYSVGIGQISSEVPQNLSASRPQDRQFILSSKKLLLSDSGFYLCAWGNQRSEQYFGPGTRLTVT.